Presented here are 4 T cell receptor beta chains from one specimen sequenced in a study of shared clonotypes between healthy human individuals. Repertoires were generated with immunoSEQ multiplex PCR, while TCRdb's copy carries only in-frame clones and drops some. Of about 1.5 million clones in the sample, approximately 98% were seen once. Material: naive CD4+ T cells sorted from blood. Subset: CD45RA+ positively selected. These receptors were collected from a young man in good health.

The table lists this clone with a count of one. The chain is built from TRBV5-5 and TRBJ2-5, with D possibly being TRBD1 (6 bases). The CDR3 is made up of 16 amino acids. V lost 4 bases and J lost 7, with 23 bases in between. Per the germline V gene, CDR1 is SGHKS and CDR2 is YYEKEE (reference sequence). In nucleotides, the CDR3 is TGTGCCAGCAGCCCAAAACTGGACGTTCAGGGGTTGACCCAGTACTTC. Translation gives CASSPKLDVQGLTQYF.

The rearrangement links TRBV30 to TRBJ1-5; D might be TRBD1 (6 bases). The germline CDR1 and CDR2 sequences are GTSNPN and SVGIG (reference sequence). The CDR3 runs to 13 residues. V gave up 5 bases and J gave up 7 bases, with 15 bases separating them. In DNA, the CDR3 is TGTGCCTGGGGTCGGGACATCGGGCAGCCCCAGCATTTT. Protein: CAWGRDIGQPQHF.

The chain carries TRBV2 and TRBJ2-5; 13 bases agree with TRBD2. Germline assignment: CDR1 SNHLY and CDR2 FYNNEI. The CDR3 sequence is 16 residues long. Unmatched junction bases numbered 6, after V lost 5 bases and J lost 3 bases. The CDR3 nucleotides are TGTGCCAGCAGTAAAACCGGGACTAGCGGGGAAGAGACCCAGTACTTC. This translates into CASSKTGTSGEETQYF. The full variable domain, its missing parts supplied by reference TRBV2 and TRBJ2-5, is EPEVTQTPSHQVTQMGQEVILRCVPISNHLYFYWYRQILGQKVEFLVSFYNNEISEKSEIFDDQFSVERPDGSNFTLKIRSTKLEDSAMYFCASSKTGTSGEETQYFGPGTRLLVL.

J is TRBJ2-7 and V is TRBV19, with 7 bases aligning to TRBD1. Per germline, CDR1 LNHDA and CDR2 SQIVND (reference sequence). V was pared by 3 bases and J by 4 bases, with 6 bases of the junction left unmatched. The CDR3 consists of 14 residues. CDR3 sequence: CASSMVKGQYEQYF. The CDR3 DNA follows: TGTGCCAGTAGTATGGTAAAGGGACAGTACGAGCAGTACTTC.